This TCR beta chain was captured in a study of OX40 agonist ivuxolimab in advanced cancers. Study conclusions and caveats: Those patients achieving a partial response at 0.1-3.0 mg/kg showed among the lowest clonal expansion.

This clone was counted between two and nine times. Antigen unknown. TCRdb's copy holds only in-frame clones and misses some; the assay was immunoSEQ multiplex PCR. The sample yields about 98,000 clones, approximately 93% seen once. Deletions cut 10 bases from V and 4 bases from J, with 11 bases between. The CDR3 length is 12 residues. In germline, CDR1 is LNHDA, CDR2 SQIVND (reference sequence). The sequence derives from an adult with an advanced solid tumor such as melanoma, head and neck, liver or kidney cancer. Here the sequenced sample was CD4+ or CD8+ T cells sorted from blood, taken in a trial of the OX40 agonist ivuxolimab. The V call is TRBV19, the J call TRBJ1-5, with D uncertain. CDR3 DNA: TGTGCCACCCGGGCCCCAAATCAGCCCCAGCATTTT. Its protein is CATRAPNQPQHF.